Listed here are 26 T cell receptor beta chains from one sample, sequenced in a study of T cells in Graves' hyperthyroidism and ophthalmopathy. RNA transcripts yielded amplified TCR beta CDR3 regions. During a first-round RT-PCR of the TCR CDR3, the HTBI primer set was used. TCRdb reanalysed the multiplex PCR reads using MiXCR and keeps one entry per CDR3 protein. The sample consists of a few hundred thousand distinct CDR3 sequences, around 43% of them appearing once. Sequencing input: peripheral blood or thyroid tissue (not recorded which). These receptor sequences come from an adult woman with Graves' disease, either hyperthyroidism or ophthalmopathy (not recorded which).

This clonotype showed up just once. The chain is built from TRBV29-1 and TRBJ1-4, with D unresolved. This CDR3 has 11 residues. V was clipped by 8 bases and J by 5 bases, with 9 bases between them. The germline CDR1 and CDR2 sequences are SQVTM and ANQGSEA. The CDR3 DNA is TGCAGCTTTCAGTACAATGAAAAACTGTTTTTT. This translates into CSFQYNEKLFF.

This clonotype appeared many times. The V and J genes are TRBV4-2 and TRBJ2-2, with D hard to call. There are 14 residues in the CDR3. V dropped 1 base and J dropped 7 bases, with 10 bases sitting between them. Germline-derived CDR1 and CDR2 are LGHNA and YNFKEQ. The CDR3 DNA is TGTGCCAGCAGCCAAGGGGCCTGGGGCGGGGAGCTGTTTTTT. Its protein product is CASSQGAWGGELFF.

As for this clonotype: The conserved phenylalanine or tryptophan is not found at the CDR3 terminus, so this likely reflects a read error. No DNA is shown, since the ends of the CDR3 on it are uncertain; the CDR3 is the one TCRdb lists. The chain recombines TRBV7-3 with TRBJ2-6. The CDR3 spans 9 residues, counting both ends. Germline V CDR1 and CDR2: SGHTA, FQGTGA. The CDR3 loop is CASSLSATS.

The chain carries TRBV7-2 and TRBJ2-2; D is perhaps TRBD1 or TRBD2 (5 bases each). Germline values: CDR1 SGHTA, CDR2 FQGNSA. CDR3 length: 17 amino acids. Trimming took 0 bases from V and 4 from J, leaving 15 bases between them. As DNA, the CDR3 is TGTGCCAGCAGCTTAGCGTATCCACAGGCGGGCACCGGGGAGCTGTTTTTT. Translated, it gives CASSLAYPQAGTGELFF.

This clonotype appeared many times. The chain has TRBV6-1 and TRBJ1-3, with TRBD1 as a possible D gene (5 bases). Trimming left V 3 bases short and J 0 bases short, with 12 bases between. Germline-derived CDR1 and CDR2 are MNHNS and SASEGT. The CDR3 is 16 residues long. The CDR3 DNA reads TGTGCCAGCAGTGATCGACAGCGGAGCTCTGGAAACACCATATATTTT. Translated: CASSDRQRSSGNTIYF.

This clonotype was seen once. The gene calls are TRBV7-8 and TRBJ2-7; either TRBD1 or TRBD2 may supply D (5 bases each). The CDR3 has 19 amino acids. The ends were cut back, 2 bases at V and 0 bases at J, with 23 bases in the middle. Germline CDR1 reads SGHVS; CDR2 reads FQNEAQ. CDR3 sequence: CASSLRGPRIVLSSYEQYF. CDR3 in DNA: TGTGCCAGCAGCTTACGGGGCCCGAGGATAGTCCTGAGCTCCTACGAGCAGTACTTC. Looking up the rest from reference TRBV7-8 and TRBJ2-7 gives the full variable domain: GAGVSQSPRYKVAKRGQDVALRCDPISGHVSLFWYQQALGQGPEFLTYFQNEAQLDKSGLPSDRFFAERPEGSVSTLKIQRTQQEDSAVYLCASSLRGPRIVLSSYEQYFGPGTRLTVT.

This chain connects TRBV29-1 to TRBJ2-5, with D unresolved. The V end was cut by 6 bases, the J end by 5 bases, with 22 bases between. This CDR3 region has 15 residues. Germline values: CDR1 SQVTM, CDR2 ANQGSEA. The CDR3 DNA sequence: TGCAGCGTGCCCCCCGGTAGTGTCCAAGGGGAGACCCAGTACTTC. It yields the protein CSVPPGSVQGETQYF.

The rearrangement joins TRBV7-2 to TRBJ2-7, with 10 bases that match TRBD1. V lost 8 bases, J lost 6 bases, and 7 bases stayed unmatched. The CDR3 consists of 13 residues. CDR1 and CDR2 from the germline V gene are SGHTA and FQGNSA. The CDR3 protein is CASLGTGVFEQYF. In nucleotides, the CDR3 is TGTGCCAGCCTCGGGACAGGGGTGTTCGAGCAGTACTTC.

This clonotype has a handful of counts. This sequence joins TRBV20-1 and TRBJ1-1; the D is unclear. Per the germline V gene, CDR1 is DFQATT and CDR2 is SNEGSKA (reference sequence). Deletions cut 5 bases from V and 1 base from J, with 8 bases between. The CDR3 runs 12 residues. The chain's CDR3 is CSAQVSNTEAFF. CDR3 DNA: TGCAGTGCTCAGGTTTCGAACACTGAAGCTTTCTTT.

This chain links TRBV5-1 with TRBJ2-1, with D unclear. Gene TRBJ2-7 matches the end of the DNA better, so the J call may be wrong. Germline CDR1 SGHRS, CDR2 YFSETQ. The CDR3 totals 16 residues. CDR3 region: CASSLERPSSYNEQYF. The CDR3, as DNA: TGCGCCAGCAGCTTGGAGAGGCCCAGCTCCTACAATGAGCAGTACTTC.

As DNA, the CDR3 is TGTGCCAGCAGCTATACCGACGAGCAGTACTTC. This translates into CASSYTDEQYF. The chain joins TRBV14 to TRBJ2-7; D is ambiguous. The V gene lost 5 bases and the J gene lost 5 bases, with 7 bases spanning the gap. Looked up from germline, CDR1 is SGHDN and CDR2 is FVKESK. The CDR3 consists of 11 residues. Looking up the rest from reference TRBV14 and TRBJ2-7 gives the full variable domain: EAGVTQFPSHSVIEKGQTVTLRCDPISGHDNLYWYRRVMGKEIKFLLHFVKESKQDESGMPNNRFLAERTGGTYSTLKVQPAELEDSGVYFCASSYTDEQYFGPGTRLTVT.

This clonotype was detected only a few times. With a much larger clone just one base away, this may be a read error. The chain employs TRBV20-1 and TRBJ1-6, with D uncertain. CDR1 is DFQATT, CDR2 SNEGSKA, per germline (reference sequence). V was pared by 3 bases and J by 8 bases, with 8 bases between. The CDR3 spans 12 residues. CDR3 in amino acids: CSARGADSPLHF. DNA of the CDR3: TGCAGTGCTAGGGGTGCGGATTCACCCCTCCACTTT.

This clonotype was observed many times. The genes are TRBV20-1 and TRBJ1-2; no clear D gene. There are 14 residues in the CDR3. Trimming removed 4 bases from V and 0 bases from J, with 12 bases in between. The germline V gene has CDR1 DFQATT and CDR2 SNEGSKA (reference sequence). CDR3 DNA sequence: TGCAGTGCTACCCCTGGCGCGGCTAACTATGGCTACACCTTC. It is translated as CSATPGAANYGYTF.

CDR3 DNA sequence: TGTGCCAGCGGGCGGGGGCAGCAAGAGACCCAGTACTTC. Protein: CASGRGQQETQYF. The chain carries TRBV2 and TRBJ2-5; tentative D call: TRBD2 (7 bases). From germline, CDR1 is SNHLY and CDR2 FYNNEI. Trimming removed 8 bases from V and 2 bases from J, with 12 bases in between. The CDR3 has 13 residues.

V and J are TRBV7-6 and TRBJ2-7; D remains unclear. Looked up from germline, CDR1 is SGHVS and CDR2 is FNYEAQ. The CDR3 consists of 14 residues. Trimming shortened V by 3 bases and J by 4 bases, and 13 bases separated the two germline ends. The CDR3 here is CASSLESSTYEQYF. The CDR3 DNA reads TGTGCCAGCAGCTTGGAATCGAGTACTTACGAGCAGTACTTC.

The chain links TRBV7-6 to TRBJ1-2, with 7 positions matching TRBD1. The CDR3 totals 13 residues. From germline, CDR1 is SGHVS and CDR2 FNYEAQ. V gave up 6 bases and J gave up 6 bases; unmatched junction bases: 7. CDR3 DNA sequence: TGTGCCAGCAGTCGAGGGGGCGCCGATGGCTACACCTTC. It encodes CASSRGGADGYTF.

This clonotype was found a few times. The V call is TRBV2, the J call TRBJ1-3; no firm D call. CDR3 size: 15 residues. Per germline, CDR1 SNHLY and CDR2 FYNNEI. Between the trimmed V and J ends, which lost 3 bases and 5 bases, there was a span of 14 bases. The CDR3 bases are TGTGCCAGCAGTGATTCGATGGGGTCGAGAAACACCATATATTTT. Encoded protein: CASSDSMGSRNTIYF.

This clonotype was seen at least ten times. The chain uses TRBV7-2 and TRBJ2-7, with 11 bases identical to TRBD2. The germline CDR1 and CDR2 sequences are SGHTA and FQGNSA. The CDR3 sequence is 15 residues long. J was trimmed by 3 bases and V by 5 bases; bases with no gene match: 6. CDR3 in DNA: TGTGCCAGCAGCCCTATAGCGGGAGGGTACTACGAGCAGTACTTC. Translated, it gives CASSPIAGGYYEQYF.

This chain joins TRBV7-8 and TRBJ1-2; possible D gene TRBD1, 5 bases. Trimming shortened V by 1 base and J by 6 bases, and 15 bases separated the two germline ends. Germline V gene lookup returns CDR1 SGHVS and CDR2 FQNEAQ. This CDR3 spans 15 amino acids. CDR3 in amino acids: CASSLVFRDGDGYTF. The CDR3 coding sequence is TGTGCCAGCAGCTTAGTCTTCAGGGATGGAGATGGCTACACCTTC.

This clonotype appeared many times. The gene calls are TRBV11-2 and TRBJ2-7, with 7 positions matching TRBD1. The germline gives CDR1 SGHAT, CDR2 FQNNGV. The CDR3 loop spans 18 amino acids. The V and J ends lost 1 base and 2 bases, in that order; junction bases with no gene match: 14. This CDR3 reads CASSLASAPTGIAYEQYF. CDR3 sequence (DNA): TGTGCCAGCAGCTTAGCTAGTGCCCCGACAGGGATCGCCTACGAGCAGTACTTC.

Turning to this clonotype: One end of the junction does not line up with germline, which may come from a read error. The chain employs TRBV25-1 and TRBJ1-5; 7 nucleotides align to TRBD1. The CDR3 covers 16 residues. Germline lookup yields CDR1 MGHDK and CDR2 SYGVNS. The CDR3 protein is CASSQGGTVSNQPRHF. The CDR3, as DNA: TGTGCCAGCAGCCAAGGGGGGACAGTTTCGAATCAGCCCCGGCATTTT.

The gene calls are TRBV19 and TRBJ2-2; the D gene is possibly TRBD2 (6 bases). Germline loops: CDR1 LNHDA, CDR2 SQIVND (reference sequence). Between the trimmed V and J ends, which lost 7 bases and 7 bases, there was a span of 19 bases. The CDR3 totals 15 residues. CDR3 nucleotide sequence: TGTGCCAGTACTATTGGGCGGGGAATTCTCGGGGAGCTGTTTTTT. This codes for CASTIGRGILGELFF.

This clonotype has a handful of counts. The gene calls are TRBV20-1 and TRBJ1-2; 9 positions agree with TRBD1. The CDR3 consists of 11 residues. The germline CDR1 and CDR2 sequences are DFQATT and SNEGSKA (reference sequence). Germline trimming cut 8 bases from V and 8 bases from J; bases unmatched to any gene: 6. The CDR3 DNA reads as TGCAGTCTTAACAGGGGGCGAGGCTACACCTTC. Translating gives CSLNRGRGYTF.

The chain joins TRBV20-1 to TRBJ2-5; D gene unclear. V was pared by 0 bases and J by 5 bases, with 16 bases between. This CDR3 spans 15 amino acids. Germline loops: CDR1 DFQATT, CDR2 SNEGSKA (reference sequence). The CDR3 protein is CSARDTRSAGETQYF. CDR3 DNA: TGCAGTGCTAGAGATACAAGATCTGCCGGGGAGACCCAGTACTTC.

This clonotype was seen at least ten times. This rearrangement joins TRBV14 to TRBJ2-5, with 10 bases identical to TRBD2. With 5 bases clipped from V and 6 bases from J, the junction kept 12 bases outside the gene matches. Germline V gene sequence: CDR1 SGHDN, CDR2 FVKESK. The CDR3 length is 16 residues. Here the CDR3 reads CASSKGASGSVKTQYF. The CDR3 nucleotides read TGTGCCAGCAGCAAAGGGGCTAGCGGGAGTGTTAAGACCCAGTACTTC. Full variable domain (remainder filled in from reference TRBV14 and TRBJ2-5): EAGVTQFPSHSVIEKGQTVTLRCDPISGHDNLYWYRRVMGKEIKFLLHFVKESKQDESGMPNNRFLAERTGGTYSTLKVQPAELEDSGVYFCASSKGASGSVKTQYFGPGTRLLVL.

This clonotype was observed a handful of times. This chain links TRBV11-1 with TRBJ2-7; D gene uncertain. The V end was cut by 5 bases, the J end by 9 bases, with 14 bases between. Looked up from germline, CDR1 is SGHAT and CDR2 is FQDESV (reference sequence). This CDR3 is 12 amino acids long. The CDR3 loop reads CASSRERFGQYF. CDR3 sequence (DNA): TGTGCCAGCAGCCGCGAAAGGTTCGGGCAGTACTTC. Full variable domain (missing parts from reference TRBV11-1 and TRBJ2-7): EAEVAQSPRYKITEKSQAVAFWCDPISGHATLYWYRQILGQGPELLVQFQDESVVDDSQLPKDRFSAERLKGVDSTLKIQPAELGDSAMYLCASSRERFGQYFGPGTRLTVT.